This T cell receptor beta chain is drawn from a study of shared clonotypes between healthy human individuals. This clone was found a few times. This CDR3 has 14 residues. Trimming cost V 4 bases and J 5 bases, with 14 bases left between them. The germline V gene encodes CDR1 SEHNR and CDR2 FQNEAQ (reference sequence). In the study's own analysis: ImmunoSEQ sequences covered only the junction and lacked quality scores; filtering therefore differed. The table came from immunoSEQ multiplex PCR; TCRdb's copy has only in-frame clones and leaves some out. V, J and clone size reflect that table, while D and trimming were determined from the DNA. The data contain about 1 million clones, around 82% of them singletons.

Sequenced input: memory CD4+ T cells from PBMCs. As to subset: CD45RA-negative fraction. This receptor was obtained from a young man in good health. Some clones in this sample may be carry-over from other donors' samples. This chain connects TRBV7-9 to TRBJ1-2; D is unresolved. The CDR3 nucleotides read TGTGCCAGCAGCTCGCCTAGTTCGAGGTATGGCTACACCTTC. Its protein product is CASSSPSSRYGYTF. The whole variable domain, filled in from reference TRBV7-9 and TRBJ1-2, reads DTGVSQNPRHKITKRGQNVTFRCDPISEHNRLYWYRQTLGQGPEFLTYFQNEAQLEKSRLLSDRFSAERPKGSFSTLEIQRTEQGDSAMYLCASSSPSSRYGYTFGSGTRLTVV.